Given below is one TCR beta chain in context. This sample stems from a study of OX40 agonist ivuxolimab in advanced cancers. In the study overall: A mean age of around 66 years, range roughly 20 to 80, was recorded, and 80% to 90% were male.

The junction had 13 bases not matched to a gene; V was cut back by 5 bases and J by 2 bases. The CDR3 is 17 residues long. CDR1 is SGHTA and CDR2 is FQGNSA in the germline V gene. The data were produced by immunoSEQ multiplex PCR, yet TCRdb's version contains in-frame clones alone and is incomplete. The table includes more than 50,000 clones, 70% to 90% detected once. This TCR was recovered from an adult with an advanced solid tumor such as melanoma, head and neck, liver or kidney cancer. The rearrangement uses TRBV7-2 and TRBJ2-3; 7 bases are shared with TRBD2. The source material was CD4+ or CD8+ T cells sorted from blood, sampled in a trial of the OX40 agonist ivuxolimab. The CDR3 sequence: CASSTPSGPDYTDTQYF. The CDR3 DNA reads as TGTGCCAGCAGCACCCCTAGCGGACCAGACTACACAGATACGCAGTATTTT. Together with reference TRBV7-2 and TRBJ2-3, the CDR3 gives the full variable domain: GAGVSQSPSNKVTEKGKDVELRCDPISGHTALYWYRQSLGQGLEFLIYFQGNSAPDKSGLPSDRFSAERTGGSVSTLTIQRTQQEDSAVYLCASSTPSGPDYTDTQYFGPGTRLTVL.